The 16 T cell receptor beta chains below were found in one sample sequenced in a study of shared clonotypes between healthy human individuals. TCRdb keeps only in-frame clones here, not all; method: immunoSEQ multiplex PCR. In the table there are roughly 500,000 clones, almost 97% of which are singletons. Sequencing was carried out using naive CD4+ T cells sorted from blood. Subset denoted: CD45RA+ positively selected. Every receptor here comes from a woman aged 25 to 39 in good health.

The chain recombines TRBV7-7 with TRBJ2-1; 12 bases are a match to TRBD2. Germline V gene lookup returns CDR1 SSHAT and CDR2 FNYEAQ (reference sequence). Losses at the gene ends were 5 bases for V and 2 bases for J; bases not matched to a gene: 16. The CDR3 has 20 residues. The CDR3 loop reads CASSPVSLAGGISAYNEQFF. CDR3 bases: TGTGCCAGCAGCCCCGTCAGCCTAGCGGGAGGGATTAGCGCCTACAATGAGCAGTTCTTC. The full variable domain, its missing parts supplied by reference TRBV7-7 and TRBJ2-1, is GAGVSQSPRYKVTKRGQDVTLRCDPISSHATLYWYQQALGQGPEFLTYFNYEAQPDKSGLPSDRFSAERPEGSISTLTIQRTEQRDSAMYRCASSPVSLAGGISAYNEQFFGPGTRLTVL.

The chain recombines TRBV28 with TRBJ2-5; D uncertain. The end of the DNA is better explained by TRBJ2-7, so the J call may be wrong. The CDR3 covers 16 residues. Germline assignment: CDR1 MDHEN and CDR2 SYDVKM. The CDR3 protein is CASSRPLGRGVDEQYF. The DNA of the CDR3 is TGTGCCAGCAGTCGACCTCTCGGGCGTGGGGTGGACGAGCAGTACTTC.

V and J are TRBV11-2 and TRBJ1-5; D unresolved. There are 15 residues in the CDR3. Germline CDR1 reads SGHAT; CDR2 reads FQNNGV. With 0 bases removed from V and 3 bases from J, the gap between germline ends came to 9 bases. The CDR3 sequence: CASSLELDPNQPQHF. CDR3 DNA: TGTGCCAGCAGCTTAGAATTGGATCCCAATCAGCCCCAGCATTTT.

The J gene is TRBJ2-1, the V gene TRBV28; 11 bases are shared with TRBD1. V shed 5 bases, J shed 8 bases, and the junction held 11 bases outside the gene matches. Germline CDR1 MDHEN, CDR2 SYDVKM. The CDR3 contains 16 residues. CDR3 amino acids: CASSRSGTGGRHEQFF. CDR3 DNA sequence: TGTGCCAGCAGTCGCTCCGGGACAGGGGGGAGGCATGAGCAGTTCTTC.

The CDR3 bases are TGTGCCAGCAGCTCCACGTCCTCATCGGTCGAGCAGTACTTC. Translated: CASSSTSSSVEQYF. The chain joins TRBV5-5 to TRBJ2-7; D unresolved. CDR3 length: 14 amino acids. With 3 bases removed from V and 6 bases from J, the gap between germline ends came to 16 bases. CDR1 and CDR2 from the germline V gene are SGHKS and YYEKEE (reference sequence).

The chain carries TRBV4-1 and TRBJ2-7, with 8 bases lining up with TRBD1. The CDR3 runs 15 residues. From germline, CDR1 is MGHRA and CDR2 YSYEKL. V trimming: 1 base; J trimming: 6 bases; junction bases outside the gene matches: 8. The CDR3 bases are TGCGCCAGCAGCCAAGGTCAGGGGGCGAAATCCGAGCAGTACTTC. Its protein is CASSQGQGAKSEQYF.

The V and J genes are TRBV6-6 and TRBJ1-1; perhaps TRBD1 as D (6 bases). The CDR3 runs 14 residues. Germline assignment: CDR1 MNHNY and CDR2 SVGAGI (reference sequence). With 6 bases removed from V and 1 base from J, the gap between germline ends came to 12 bases. The CDR3 protein is CASRTQGPNTEAFF. In DNA form, the CDR3 reads TGTGCCAGCAGGACACAGGGCCCGAACACTGAAGCTTTCTTT.

The rearrangement links TRBV6-1 to TRBJ1-2; possible D gene TRBD1, 5 bases. V was cut by 3 bases and J by 4 bases, with 9 bases left in between. Germline-derived CDR1 and CDR2 are MNHNS and SASEGT. This CDR3 is built from 13 residues. The CDR3 loop is CASSETGPYGYTF. The DNA of the CDR3 is TGTGCCAGCAGTGAGACGGGACCCTATGGCTACACCTTC.

The chain is built from TRBV5-1 and TRBJ2-6; no firm D call. Germline V gives CDR1 SGHRS, CDR2 YFSETQ. The CDR3 length is 13 residues. Deletions cut 7 bases from V and 4 bases from J, with 9 bases between. Here the CDR3 DNA reads TGCGCCAGCCAACTCATCGGGGCCAACGTCCTGACTTTC. Translated, it gives CASQLIGANVLTF.

The V gene is TRBV4-2, the J gene TRBJ2-2; 15 nucleotides align to TRBD2. The germline gives CDR1 LGHNA, CDR2 YNFKEQ. Germline trimming cut 1 base from V and 3 bases from J; bases unmatched to any gene: 9. CDR3 length equals 20 residues. CDR3 bases: TGTGCCAGCAGCCAAGGGAGGCCCGGGACTAGCGGGAGGCACACCGGGGAGCTGTTTTTT. The encoded protein is CASSQGRPGTSGRHTGELFF.

The gene calls are TRBV7-7 and TRBJ2-3; 9 bases agree with TRBD2. Germline CDR1 SSHAT, CDR2 FNYEAQ (reference sequence). The CDR3 has 17 residues. V trimming: 5 bases; J trimming: 5 bases; junction bases outside the gene matches: 14. The CDR3 is CASSPVGVAGDGDTQYF. The CDR3 coding sequence is TGTGCCAGCAGCCCCGTCGGAGTAGCGGGAGACGGAGATACGCAGTATTTT.

J is TRBJ1-2 and V is TRBV28; D may be TRBD1 (6 bases). CDR1 and CDR2 from the germline V gene are MDHEN and SYDVKM. There are 13 residues in the CDR3. V lost 5 bases to trimming and J lost 3 bases, with 10 bases between them. Here the CDR3 DNA reads TGTGCCAGCAGTCGCGACAGGTACTATGGCTACACCTTC. Its translation: CASSRDRYYGYTF.

The genes are TRBV19 and TRBJ2-5; D call uncertain. CDR1 is LNHDA, CDR2 SQIVND, per germline (reference sequence). This CDR3 has 15 residues. V was shortened by 4 bases and J by 2 bases, with 14 bases between the two germline ends. The CDR3, as DNA: TGTGCCAGTAGTACCCGCAAGAGTAGGCAAGAGACCCAGTACTTC. Its protein product is CASSTRKSRQETQYF. Full variable domain (rest looked up from reference TRBV19 and TRBJ2-5): DGGITQSPKYLFRKEGQNVTLSCEQNLNHDAMYWYRQDPGQGLRLIYYSQIVNDFQKGDIAEGYSVSREKKESFPLTVTSAQKNPTAFYLCASSTRKSRQETQYFGPGTRLLVL.

This clone was picked up one time. The rearrangement uses TRBV5-4 and TRBJ2-3, with D perhaps TRBD2 (5 bases). V lost 1 base to trimming and J lost 4 bases, with 16 bases between them. Germline values: CDR1 SGHNT, CDR2 YYREEE (reference sequence). This CDR3 spans 16 amino acids. CDR3 sequence reads: CASSLNTWEQPDTQYF. DNA of the CDR3: TGTGCCAGCAGCTTGAATACTTGGGAGCAGCCAGATACGCAGTATTTT. Drawing the rest from reference TRBV5-4 and TRBJ2-3, the complete variable domain is ETGVTQSPTHLIKTRGQQVTLRCSSQSGHNTVSWYQQALGQGPQFIFQYYREEENGRGNFPPRFSGLQFPNYSSELNVNALELDDSALYLCASSLNTWEQPDTQYFGPGTRLTVL.

This rearrangement joins TRBV19 to TRBJ1-1; D is unresolved. CDR1 is LNHDA and CDR2 is SQIVND in the germline V gene (reference sequence). Trimming took 6 bases from V and 2 from J, leaving 10 bases between them. The CDR3 runs to 13 residues. The CDR3 region is CASRYGENTEAFF. The CDR3 DNA reads as TGTGCCAGTAGATATGGAGAAAACACTGAAGCTTTCTTT.

This clone appeared a few times. The rearrangement joins TRBV18 to TRBJ2-2, with a possible D match to TRBD2 (6 bases). Germline values: CDR1 KGHSH, CDR2 LQKENI. Trimming removed 2 bases from V and 4 bases from J, with 14 bases in between. This CDR3 is 16 amino acids long. CDR3 sequence (DNA): TGTGCCAGCTCACCAAAGGAGGGGCGGATCACCGGGGAGCTGTTTTTT. It yields the protein CASSPKEGRITGELFF.